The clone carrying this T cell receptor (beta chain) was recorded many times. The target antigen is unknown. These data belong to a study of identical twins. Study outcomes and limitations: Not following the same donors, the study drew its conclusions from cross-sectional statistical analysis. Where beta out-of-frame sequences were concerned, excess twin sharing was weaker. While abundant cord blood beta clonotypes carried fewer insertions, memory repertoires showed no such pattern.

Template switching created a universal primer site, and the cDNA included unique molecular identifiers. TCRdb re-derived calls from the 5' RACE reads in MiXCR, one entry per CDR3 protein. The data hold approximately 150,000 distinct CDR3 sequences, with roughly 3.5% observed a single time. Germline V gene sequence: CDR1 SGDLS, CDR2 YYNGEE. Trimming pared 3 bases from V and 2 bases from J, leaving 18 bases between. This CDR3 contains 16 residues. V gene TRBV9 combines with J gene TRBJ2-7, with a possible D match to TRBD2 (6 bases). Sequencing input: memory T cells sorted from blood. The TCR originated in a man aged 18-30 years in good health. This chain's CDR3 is CASSGIASSVAYEQYF. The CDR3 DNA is TGTGCCAGCAGCGGAATCGCTTCTAGCGTTGCCTACGAGCAGTACTTC.